The clone carrying this TCR beta chain was detected many times. Criteria for exclusion of patients were uncontrolled infection, other autoimmune disease, pregnancy or lactation. Diagnoses were made from clinical symptoms, serum measures (thyroxine and TRAb), thyroid ultrasound and orbital computed tomography. RNA transcripts served as the template for amplifying TCR beta CDR3 regions. Carried out on the TCR CDR3, a first-round RT-PCR used the HTBI primer set. Each CDR3 protein gets one entry after TCRdb re-called the multiplex PCR reads with MiXCR. The data show more than 350,000 distinct CDR3 sequences, about 15% seen once. The entry originates in a study of T cells in Graves' hyperthyroidism and ophthalmopathy. Study in general: Peripheral blood was taken when the disease was first diagnosed, before any treatment began.

Germline CDR1 MDHEN, CDR2 SYDVKM. With 1 base removed from V and 0 bases from J, the gap between germline ends came to 3 bases. The CDR3 spans 13 residues. The chain combines TRBV28 with TRBJ1-2; D gene unclear. This sequence originates from a young woman with Graves' hyperthyroidism. Sequencing input: blood. CDR3 nucleotides: TGTGCCAGCAGTTTATCCCCTAACTATGGCTACACCTTC. Translation gives CASSLSPNYGYTF.